A single sample gave rise to the 14 T cell receptor beta chains below, sequenced in a study of shared clonotypes between healthy human individuals. The protocol was immunoSEQ multiplex PCR, while the TCRdb copy is restricted to in-frame clones and leaves out a portion. The sample carries around 1.6 million clones, under 99% recorded once. Sequencing was carried out using naive CD4+ T cells sorted from blood. The subset was: CD45RA+ positively selected. Receptors were obtained from a man aged 25 to 40 in good health.

V usage is TRBV10-3 and J usage is TRBJ2-7, with TRBD1 matching over 10 bases. The J segment lost 3 bases and the V segment lost 6 bases, leaving 5 bases of the junction unmatched. Germline lookup yields CDR1 ENHRY and CDR2 SYGVKD. This CDR3 comprises 14 residues. This CDR3 reads CAIRRQGANYEQYF. DNA for the CDR3: TGTGCCATCAGACGACAGGGGGCTAACTACGAGCAGTACTTC.

This chain connects TRBV10-3 to TRBJ2-7, with D unclear. Between the trimmed V and J ends, which lost 3 bases and 1 base, there was a span of 16 bases. The germline V gene encodes CDR1 ENHRY and CDR2 SYGVKD. CDR3 length: 16 residues. DNA of the CDR3: TGTGCCATCAGTGACGTAGGCAGGTTAGGGTCCTACGAGCAGTACTTC. Its translation is CAISDVGRLGSYEQYF.

The chain joins TRBV5-1 to TRBJ2-2, with 8 nucleotides matching TRBD2. The germline CDR1 and CDR2 sequences are SGHRS and YFSETQ. Germline trimming cut 2 bases from V and 4 bases from J; bases unmatched to any gene: 7. This CDR3 region has 16 residues. The CDR3 DNA reads as TGCGCCAGCAGCTTACAGGAGGCGGGAGGCACCGGGGAGCTGTTTTTT. As protein: CASSLQEAGGTGELFF.

The chain employs TRBV9 and TRBJ2-1; 9 bases are shared with TRBD2. The J segment lost 2 bases and the V segment lost 0 bases, leaving 6 bases of the junction unmatched. This CDR3 contains 17 residues. The germline gives CDR1 SGDLS, CDR2 YYNGEE. The CDR3 region is CASSVGSSGVTYNEQFF. The CDR3 coding sequence is TGTGCCAGCAGCGTAGGGTCTAGCGGGGTCACCTACAATGAGCAGTTCTTC. Variable domain in full (rest from reference TRBV9 and TRBJ2-1): DSGVTQTPKHLITATGQRVTLRCSPRSGDLSVYWYQQSLDQGLQFLIQYYNGEERAKGNILERFSAQQFPDLHSELNLSSLELGDSALYFCASSVGSSGVTYNEQFFGPGTRLTVL.

This rearrangement joins TRBV18 to TRBJ1-1, with no clear D. Germline CDR1 KGHSH, CDR2 LQKENI. The length of the CDR3 is 14 residues. Trimming stripped 8 bases from V and 11 bases from J, with 24 bases between. The CDR3 spells CASQSRPRDITAFF. The DNA of the CDR3 is TGTGCCAGCCAAAGCCGACCCCGAGATATAACGGCTTTCTTT.

The rearrangement links TRBV5-1 to TRBJ2-7, with 8 bases matching TRBD1. The CDR3 sequence is 17 residues long. V trimming: 4 bases; J trimming: 3 bases; junction bases outside the gene matches: 15. CDR1 and CDR2 from the germline V gene are SGHRS and YFSETQ. CDR3 nucleotide sequence: TGCGCCAGCAGCCCGGACAGGGCGTTGGTCCCCCTCTACGAGCAGTACTTC. Residues: CASSPDRALVPLYEQYF.

The chain joins TRBV13 to TRBJ2-7; no clear D gene. V was pared by 1 base and J by 2 bases, with 9 bases between. Looked up from germline, CDR1 is PRHDT and CDR2 is FYEKMQ (reference sequence). This CDR3 is built from 14 residues. CDR3 DNA: TGTGCCAGCAGCTTAGAACGGGTTCCCTACGAGCAGTACTTC. Its protein is CASSLERVPYEQYF. The full variable domain, in which reference TRBV13 and TRBJ2-7 provide the parts outside the CDR3, is AAGVIQSPRHLIKEKRETATLKCYPIPRHDTVYWYQQGPGQDPQFLISFYEKMQSDKGSIPDRFSAQQFSDYHSELNMSSLELGDSALYFCASSLERVPYEQYFGPGTRLTVT.

CDR3: CASSSLAGYYEQYF. CDR3 sequence (DNA): TGTGCCAGCAGTAGTTTAGCGGGATACTACGAGCAGTACTTC. The rearrangement joins TRBV6-5 to TRBJ2-7, with TRBD2 matching 8 bases. The CDR3 contains 14 residues. Germline assignment: CDR1 MNHEY and CDR2 SVGAGI. The junction had 6 bases not matched to a gene; V was cut back by 5 bases and J by 3 bases.

V and J are TRBV7-1 and TRBJ2-7; 10 bases line up with TRBD2. TRBV7-1 is sorted into the ORF group, with uncertain function. The V segment lost 4 bases and the J segment 6 bases; nucleotides outside the gene matches: 9. This CDR3 contains 15 residues. CDR3 region: CASSLAASGSGEQYF. The CDR3 DNA follows: TGTGCCAGCAGCTTAGCGGCTAGCGGGAGCGGCGAGCAGTACTTC.

V is TRBV7-6 and J is TRBJ1-3; D might be TRBD1 (6 bases). In germline, CDR1 is SGHVS, CDR2 FNYEAQ. Trimming left V 6 bases short and J 7 bases short, with 16 bases between. The CDR3 contains 14 residues. The CDR3 protein is CASSPITGLNTIYF. The CDR3 DNA is TGTGCCAGCAGTCCTATCACAGGGCTCAACACCATATATTTT.

This clone was counted a single time. Other DNA sequences of this sample code for an identical CDR3. This chain uses TRBV5-1 with TRBJ2-6, with no clear D. Germline V lookup: CDR1 SGHRS, CDR2 YFSETQ. The CDR3 runs to 15 residues. With 0 bases removed from V and 4 bases from J, the gap between germline ends came to 8 bases. For the CDR3, the DNA is TGCGCCAGCAGCTTGGGAGGTACGGGGGCCAACGTCCTGACTTTC. This codes for CASSLGGTGANVLTF.

The genes are TRBV7-9 and TRBJ2-7; 10 bases line up with TRBD2. Losses at the gene ends were 5 bases for V and 2 bases for J; bases not matched to a gene: 6. Per the germline V gene, CDR1 is SEHNR and CDR2 is FQNEAQ (reference sequence). The CDR3 covers 15 residues. CDR3 region: CASSTSGRAAYEQYF. The CDR3 DNA sequence: TGTGCCAGCAGCACCAGCGGGAGGGCCGCCTACGAGCAGTACTTC.

The V call is TRBV7-2, the J call TRBJ2-7; 10 nucleotides line up with TRBD2. Unmatched junction bases numbered 3, after V lost 4 bases and J lost 3 bases. The CDR3 spans 14 residues. Germline assignment: CDR1 SGHTA and CDR2 FQGNSA. CDR3: CASSSGLARYEQYF. The CDR3, as DNA: TGTGCCAGCAGCTCGGGACTAGCGCGCTACGAGCAGTACTTC.

This chain links TRBV15 with TRBJ2-7; 7 nucleotides line up with TRBD2. The V segment lost 1 base and the J segment 4 bases; nucleotides outside the gene matches: 7. CDR1 is LNHNV, CDR2 YYDKDF, per germline (reference sequence). There are 15 residues in the CDR3. The CDR3 sequence is CATSRVGGSRYEQYF. DNA for the CDR3: TGTGCCACCAGCAGAGTCGGCGGGAGTCGATACGAGCAGTACTTC.